Presented here are 7 T cell receptor beta chains from one specimen sequenced in a study of CD8 T cells in ankylosing spondylitis. MiXCR was run by TCRdb on the 5' RACE reads, yielding one entry per CDR3 protein. This sample has about 200,000 distinct CDR3 sequences, with roughly 25% found just once. The specimen was blood, either unsorted or a sorted T cell fraction (not recorded which). These receptors were taken from a male donor with ankylosing spondylitis or in good health (not recorded which).

V usage is TRBV7-9 and J usage is TRBJ2-3; weak D call: TRBD1 (6 bases). CDR3 length: 15 residues. Germline CDR1 is SEHNR and CDR2 is FQNEAQ (reference sequence). Trimming took off 5 bases at V and 0 bases at J, with 12 bases between the two ends. CDR3 nucleotides: TGTGCCAGCAGCCTGGACAGAGCCAGCACAGATACGCAGTATTTT. Protein product: CASSLDRASTDTQYF.

This clonotype appeared a few times. The J gene is TRBJ2-1, the V gene TRBV29-1, with 8 positions matching TRBD1. The CDR3 runs to 15 residues. The trim removed 3 bases at V and 9 bases at J, leaving 13 bases unmatched. Looked up from germline, CDR1 is SQVTM and CDR2 is ANQGSEA. CDR3 nucleotides: TGCAGCGTTGACTCGACAGGGGTAGTCCGCGGTGAGCAGTTCTTC. It encodes CSVDSTGVVRGEQFF.

The table lists this clonotype with a count of one. The chain links TRBV24-1 to TRBJ2-2; a weak D match, TRBD1 (5 bases). Germline V lookup: CDR1 KGHDR, CDR2 SFDVKD. The CDR3 sequence is 16 residues long. Trimming stripped 7 bases from V and 5 bases from J, with 19 bases between. The CDR3 is CATSDISRGPTGELFF. Here the CDR3 DNA reads TGTGCCACCAGCGATATATCAAGGGGTCCAACCGGGGAGCTGTTTTTT.

The V and J genes are TRBV5-6 and TRBJ2-1; tentative D call: TRBD2 (5 bases). Trimming removed 6 bases at V and 0 bases at J, with 16 bases between. This CDR3 is 16 amino acids long. Germline V gene lookup returns CDR1 SGHDT and CDR2 YYEEEE. CDR3 coding DNA: TGTGCCAGCACCTTATGGACTGCCAGCTCCTACAATGAGCAGTTCTTC. Its translation: CASTLWTASSYNEQFF.

The CDR3 sequence is CASSRTGNPLGEQFF. CDR3 bases: TGTGCCAGCTCACGGACAGGTAATCCGTTGGGTGAGCAGTTCTTC. The V call is TRBV18, the J call TRBJ2-1; TRBD1 matches at 7 bases. V lost 4 bases to trimming and J lost 9 bases; unmatched junction nucleotides: 12. The CDR3 totals 15 residues. In germline, CDR1 is KGHSH, CDR2 LQKENI.

The rearrangement uses TRBV29-1 and TRBJ2-1; D uncertain. The length of the CDR3 is 15 residues. Germline V gene lookup returns CDR1 SQVTM and CDR2 ANQGSEA. The V and J ends lost 0 bases and 9 bases respectively, with 18 bases between them. The CDR3 coding sequence is TGCAGCGTTGAAGATCGCCTGGAGACTTTGGTTGAGCAGTTCTTC. Translated: CSVEDRLETLVEQFF.

This sequence joins TRBV4-3 and TRBJ2-1; 8 bases match TRBD1. The CDR3 covers 15 residues. CDR1 is LGHNA, CDR2 YSLEER, per germline. The ends lost 1 base at V and 7 bases at J; junction bases unmatched: 6. This CDR3 reads CASSQVGQGGNEQFF. CDR3 nucleotides: TGCGCCAGCAGCCAAGTTGGACAGGGTGGGAATGAGCAGTTCTTC.